This T cell receptor (beta chain) was sequenced in a study of blood T cell repertoires in COVID-19 (dated by TCRdb to the early 2020s). Some background on the complete study: Collaborator samples came from the United States, Italy and Spain and covered acute and convalescent phases of COVID-19. The prospective study material was composed of cDNA or gDNA derived from T cells, B-cell-depleted T cells, or PBMCs. Subjects who had been exposed to COVID-19, were actively infected with it, or had recovered from it provided the deeply sampled blood TCRbeta repertoires that made up the dataset. The repertoires were released in a freely available public database meant as a resource for research on the immune response to SARS-CoV-2. The samples were drawn from two sources: the first 160 participants of the ongoing ImmuneRACE study, and over 950 subjects contributed by 6 global collaborators. The sample metadata nearly always contained a de-identified subject ID, COVID-19 status, age in years and sex. Where available, HLA class I and class II types were obtained from metadata supplied by the sample provider rather than from assay-based typing.

The immunoSEQ Assay, a bias-controlled multiplex PCR, was used to amplify TCRbeta CDR3 regions from genomic DNA. On the authors' methods: Within the assay, amplification of reference gene primers was used to estimate how many nucleated cells each sample contained. To quantify the absolute abundance of each unique TCRbeta CDR3 rearrangement, sequence reads were collapsed and filtered. For each sample, productive Simpson clonality was calculated as the square root of Simpson's diversity index over productive rearrangements. TCRdb's version of the immuneACCESS table is confined to in-frame rearrangements and falls short of the full clone set. An unresolved V gene accounts for under half of the shortfall where checked; the remainder is of unknown origin. The V and J calls and clone size are taken from that table; D and trimming were inferred from the DNA. In all, the sample holds approximately 28,000 clones, and 90% of those were seen once. 1.5% to 2% of the sample belongs to the ten largest clones.

Whole blood was collected in K2EDTA tubes by collaborating institutions according to the institutions' own protocols. For TCRbeta analysis, collaborators shipped samples in one of three forms: frozen whole blood, isolated PBMCs, or DNA extracted from either of those sample types. Regarding this clone: What antigen it recognizes has not been identified. No much larger clonotype is one base removed from it; base qualities were not supplied.

The investigation overall reported the following: The amount of clinical and demographic metadata varied by source and participant and was provided uncurated.

The germline V gene encodes CDR1 LNHDA and CDR2 SQIVND (reference sequence). From cysteine to phenylalanine, the CDR3 is 14 amino acids long. The entry retains the CDR3 DNA only, 42 bases that are in frame from base 1. Compared with germline, V lacks 4 bases and J lacks 4 bases; bases without a gene match: 3. The clonotype comes from a woman aged 55-75 years with active COVID-19. The V and J segments used are TRBV19 and TRBJ1-1; 10 middle bases align to TRBD1. Input material: peripheral blood. The CDR3 here reads CASSTWTGGTEAFF. The nucleotides read TGTGCCAGTAGTACCTGGACAGGGGGCACTGAAGCTTTCTTT.